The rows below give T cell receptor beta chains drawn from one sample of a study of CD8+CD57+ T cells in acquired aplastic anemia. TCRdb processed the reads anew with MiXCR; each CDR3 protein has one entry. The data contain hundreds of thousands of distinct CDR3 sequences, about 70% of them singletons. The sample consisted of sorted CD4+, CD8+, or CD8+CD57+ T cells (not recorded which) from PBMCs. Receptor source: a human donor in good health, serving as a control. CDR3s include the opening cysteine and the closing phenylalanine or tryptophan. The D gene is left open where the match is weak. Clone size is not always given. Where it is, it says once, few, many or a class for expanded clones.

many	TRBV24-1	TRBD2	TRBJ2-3	CATSRASGAYTDTQYF	TGTGCCACCAGCCGGGCTAGCGGGGCTTACACAGATACGCAGTATTTT
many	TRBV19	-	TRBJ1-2	CASSRQNYGYTF	TGTGCCAGTAGTAGGCAAAACTATGGCTACACCTTC
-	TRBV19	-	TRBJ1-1	CASSIHPLGGQRGNTEAFF	TGTGCCAGTAGTATCCACCCTTTAGGGGGGCAACGTGGAAACACTGAAGCTTTCTTT
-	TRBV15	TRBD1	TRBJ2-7	CATSRKGQGGEQYF	TGTGCCACCAGCAGAAAGGGACAGGGGGGCGAGCAGTACTTC
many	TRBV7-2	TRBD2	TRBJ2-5	CASSIWERGVQETQYF	TGTGCCAGCAGCATCTGGGAACGGGGGGTCCAAGAGACCCAGTACTTC
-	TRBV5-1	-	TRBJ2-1	CASSLSTGKDEQFF	TGCGCCAGCAGCTTATCCACAGGGAAAGATGAGCAGTTCTTC
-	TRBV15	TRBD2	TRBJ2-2	CATSPVTSAGELFF	TGTGCCACCAGCCCGGTGACTAGCGCCGGGGAGCTGTTTTTT
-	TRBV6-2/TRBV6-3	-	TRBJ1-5	CASSHPRGPKYSNQPQHF	TGTGCCAGCAGCCACCCCCGGGGCCCCAAATATAGCAATCAGCCCCAGCATTTT
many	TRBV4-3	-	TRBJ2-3	CASSQALRGATDTQYF	TGCGCCAGCAGCCAAGCCCTGAGGGGAGCGACAGATACGCAGTATTTT
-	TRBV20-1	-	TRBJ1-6	CSARRLADSYNSPLHF	TGCAGTGCTAGACGACTAGCGGACTCCTACAATTCACCCCTCCACTTT
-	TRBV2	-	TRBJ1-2	CSSKDRQQGDYTF	TGCAGCAGTAAAGATAGGCAGCAGGGTGACTACACCTTC
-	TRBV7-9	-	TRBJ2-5	CASSPPGAETQYF	TGTGCCAGCAGCCCCCCCGGGGCGGAGACACAGTACTTC
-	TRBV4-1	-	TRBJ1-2	CASSRDRAVYGYTF	TGCGCCAGCAGCAGAGATCGGGCAGTCTATGGCTACACCTTC
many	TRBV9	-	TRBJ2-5	CASSVEGSVIETQYF	TGTGCCAGCAGCGTAGAGGGCAGCGTGATAGAGACCCAGTACTTC
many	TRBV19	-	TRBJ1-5	CASAEDSNQPQHF	TGTGCCAGTGCGGAGGATAGCAATCAGCCCCAGCATTTT
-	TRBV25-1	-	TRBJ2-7	CSSSEAGDSPQHF	TGTAGCAGCAGTGAGGCAGGAGATTCACCGCAGCACTTC
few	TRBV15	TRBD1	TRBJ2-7	CATSRAGTGAYEQYF	TGTGCCACCAGCAGAGCCGGGACAGGGGCCTACGAGCAGTACTTC